The sequence of this T cell receptor beta chain was determined in a study of shared clonotypes between healthy human individuals. The wider study: A couple of female and three male donors aged 18 to 49 were enrolled.

CD8 cells regarded as naive lacked CD45RO, were positively chosen for CCR7, and omitted terminally differentiated effector memory CD45RA+ cells. Participating donors were healthy, HIV-negative adults free of recent acute infections or vaccinations. This was a deep-level run. Produced via immunoSEQ multiplex PCR; TCRdb's table is partial and in-frame only. The sample yields more than 2 million clones, 93% seen once. Germline V gene lookup returns CDR1 LNHDA and CDR2 SQIVND (reference sequence). The ends were cut back, 7 bases at V and 1 base at J, with 10 bases in the middle. CDR3 size: 14 residues. Turning to this clone: Its antigen is not known.

Study results and limitations: Generation probabilities were higher for clonotypes shared across all four sorted-subset donors than for unshared ones.

This clonotype was obtained from a man younger than 30 in good health. Some clones in this sample may be carry-over from other donors' samples. The genes are TRBV19 and TRBJ2-2; D is possibly TRBD2 (5 bases). Sequenced material: naive CD8+ T cells from PBMCs. The CDR3 protein is CASTLDWNTGELFF. In nucleotides, the CDR3 is TGTGCCAGTACCCTGGACTGGAACACCGGGGAGCTGTTTTTT. The entire variable domain, with the rest obtained from reference TRBV19 and TRBJ2-2, is as follows: DGGITQSPKYLFRKEGQNVTLSCEQNLNHDAMYWYRQDPGQGLRLIYYSQIVNDFQKGDIAEGYSVSREKKESFPLTVTSAQKNPTAFYLCASTLDWNTGELFFGEGSRLTVL.